The next 18 T cell receptor beta chains were all read from a single sample in a study of shared clonotypes between healthy human individuals. The table came from immunoSEQ multiplex PCR; TCRdb's copy has only in-frame clones and leaves some out. The sample holds about 680,000 clones, roughly 78% seen once. The specimen sequenced was memory CD4+ T cells sorted from blood. Subset in this sample: CD45RA-negative fraction. Every receptor here comes from a young woman in good health.

Note on this clone: One end of the junction fails to match germline, which may point to a read error. The gene calls are TRBV14 and TRBJ2-1; the match to TRBD2 covers 7 bases. The CDR3 has 13 amino acids. CDR1 is SGHDN and CDR2 is FVKESK in the germline V gene. The CDR3 region is CASSQDQSGMRLF. CDR3 bases: TGTGCCAGCAGCCAAGATCAGAGCGGGATGAGGCTCTTC.

This clone was counted a few times. Other nucleotide sequences in the sample specify the same CDR3. The chain uses TRBV18 and TRBJ1-4, with TRBD1 matching 10 bases. Germline V gene lookup returns CDR1 KGHSH and CDR2 LQKENI. The junction had 3 bases not matched to a gene; V was cut back by 6 bases and J by 5 bases. This CDR3 comprises 14 residues. In DNA form, the CDR3 reads TGTGCCAGCTCGCCGGGACAGGGGAATGAAAAACTGTTTTTT. Its translation is CASSPGQGNEKLFF.

This clone has ten or more counts. The same CDR3 can be traced to other DNA sequences in this sample. The CDR3 sequence: CASSLAGSSYNEQFF. In nucleotides, the CDR3 is TGTGCCAGCAGCTTAGCGGGGAGCTCCTACAATGAGCAGTTCTTC. The chain is built from TRBV7-2 and TRBJ2-1; possible D gene TRBD2, 5 bases. Germline assignment: CDR1 SGHTA and CDR2 FQGNSA. Trimming stripped 0 bases from V and 0 bases from J, with 6 bases between. The CDR3 loop spans 15 amino acids. The whole variable domain, filled in from reference TRBV7-2 and TRBJ2-1, reads GAGVSQSPSNKVTEKGKDVELRCDPISGHTALYWYRQSLGQGLEFLIYFQGNSAPDKSGLPSDRFSAERTGGSVSTLTIQRTQQEDSAVYLCASSLAGSSYNEQFFGPGTRLTVL.

This chain joins TRBV9 and TRBJ2-3, with D unclear. Germline CDR1 reads SGDLS; CDR2 reads YYNGEE. The V end was cut by 4 bases, the J end by 2 bases, with 11 bases between. The CDR3 has 14 residues. The CDR3 here is CASSSPTYTDTQYF. The CDR3 DNA sequence: TGTGCCAGCAGCTCCCCTACATACACAGATACGCAGTATTTT.

The chain has TRBV28 and TRBJ2-7; 7 positions match TRBD2. The V and J ends lost 8 bases and 1 base, in that order; junction bases with no gene match: 5. Germline lookup yields CDR1 MDHEN and CDR2 SYDVKM. This CDR3 has 13 amino acids. The CDR3 is CASLKRGSYEQYF. CDR3 nucleotides: TGTGCCAGCTTAAAGCGGGGATCCTACGAGCAGTACTTC. Full variable domain (outside the CDR3, taken from reference TRBV28 and TRBJ2-7): DVKVTQSSRYLVKRTGEKVFLECVQDMDHENMFWYRQDPGLGLRLIYFSYDVKMKEKGDIPEGYSVSREKKERFSLILESASTNQTSMYLCASLKRGSYEQYFGPGTRLTVT.

The V and J genes are TRBV6-5 and TRBJ2-5; 8 bases align to TRBD1. The germline V gene has CDR1 MNHEY and CDR2 SVGAGI. V gave up 4 bases and J gave up 5 bases; unmatched junction bases: 9. The CDR3 totals 15 residues. CDR3 amino acids: CASSLTGQGTETQYF. CDR3 nucleotides: TGTGCCAGCAGTTTAACAGGACAGGGTACGGAGACCCAGTACTTC.

The rearrangement uses TRBV7-8 and TRBJ2-3; D is perhaps TRBD1 or TRBD2 (5 bases each). The CDR3 has 17 residues. Looked up from germline, CDR1 is SGHVS and CDR2 is FQNEAQ. V was pared by 6 bases and J by 2 bases, with 21 bases between. CDR3 DNA sequence: TGTGCCAGCAGTCTTCCCAGCCGGGGCGCTTACACAGATACGCAGTATTTT. This gives the protein CASSLPSRGAYTDTQYF.

The chain links TRBV11-2 to TRBJ2-7, with 13 bases identical to TRBD2. CDR3 length: 15 amino acids. V lost 3 bases and J lost 5; bases outside the gene matches: 4. In germline, CDR1 is SGHAT, CDR2 FQNNGV. In DNA form, the CDR3 reads TGTGCCAGCAGCTTGGGGGGGACTAGCGGGAACGAGCAGTACTTC. Its protein is CASSLGGTSGNEQYF. Together with reference TRBV11-2 and TRBJ2-7, the CDR3 gives the full variable domain: EAGVAQSPRYKIIEKRQSVAFWCNPISGHATLYWYQQILGQGPKLLIQFQNNGVVDDSQLPKDRFSAERLKGVDSTLKIQPAKLEDSAVYLCASSLGGTSGNEQYFGPGTRLTVT.

CDR3 DNA: TGTGCCAGCAGTATCACTAGCAATCAGCCCCAGCATTTT. Protein sequence: CASSITSNQPQHF. The chain recombines TRBV28 with TRBJ1-5; D uncertain. This CDR3 contains 13 residues. V shed 5 bases and J shed 0 bases, with 5 bases lying between them. CDR1 is MDHEN, CDR2 SYDVKM, per germline. The full variable domain, in which reference TRBV28 and TRBJ1-5 provide the parts outside the CDR3, is DVKVTQSSRYLVKRTGEKVFLECVQDMDHENMFWYRQDPGLGLRLIYFSYDVKMKEKGDIPEGYSVSREKKERFSLILESASTNQTSMYLCASSITSNQPQHFGDGTRLSIL.

The genes are TRBV28 and TRBJ2-3, with TRBD2 matching over 9 bases. Germline V gene sequence: CDR1 MDHEN, CDR2 SYDVKM. The CDR3 runs to 16 residues. Trimming cost V 6 bases and J 3 bases; bases outside gene matches: 10. The CDR3 DNA reads TGTGCCAGCAGCGGACTAGCGACCCTCCCAACAGATACGCAGTATTTT. Translating gives CASSGLATLPTDTQYF. Based on the CDR3 plus reference TRBV28 and TRBJ2-3, the full variable domain is DVKVTQSSRYLVKRTGEKVFLECVQDMDHENMFWYRQDPGLGLRLIYFSYDVKMKEKGDIPEGYSVSREKKERFSLILESASTNQTSMYLCASSGLATLPTDTQYFGPGTRLTVL.

This chain uses TRBV5-1 with TRBJ2-1; TRBD1 agrees at 8 bases. Germline CDR1 reads SGHRS; CDR2 reads YFSETQ. The CDR3 loop spans 17 amino acids. The V gene end was trimmed by 0 bases and the J gene end by 7 bases; junction bases not matched to a gene: 12. CDR3: CASSLAGGANLWNEQFF. The CDR3 nucleotides read TGCGCCAGCAGCTTGGCAGGGGGCGCGAATTTGTGGAATGAGCAGTTCTTC.

This clone appeared once. This chain links TRBV27 with TRBJ2-7, with D possibly being TRBD2 (5 bases). CDR1 MNHEY and CDR2 SMNVEV come from the germline V gene (reference sequence). Deletions cut 6 bases from V and 6 bases from J, with 12 bases between. The CDR3 loop spans 12 amino acids. The CDR3 sequence is CASSLRLPEQYF. DNA of the CDR3: TGTGCCAGCAGCCTACGACTACCCGAGCAGTACTTC.

This clone has a count of ten or more. The chain couples TRBV30 to TRBJ2-1; 12 nucleotides align to TRBD2. The V gene's germline CDR1 is GTSNPN and CDR2 SVGIG (reference sequence). V lost 5 bases to trimming and J lost 7 bases; unmatched junction nucleotides: 3. The CDR3 runs to 13 residues. CDR3 sequence (DNA): TGTGCCTGGGGGACTAGCGGGCGGAATGAGCAGTTCTTC. It codes for CAWGTSGRNEQFF.

The chain recombines TRBV5-1 with TRBJ2-1; a weak D match, TRBD2 (7 bases). Germline CDR1 SGHRS, CDR2 YFSETQ. The CDR3 covers 15 residues. V was clipped by 4 bases and J by 8 bases, with 19 bases between them. The CDR3 DNA follows: TGCGCCAGCAGCCCCATGTCGGGGGGCTGGGATGAGCAGTTCTTC. Translated: CASSPMSGGWDEQFF.

This clone appeared a few times. The chain uses TRBV7-2 and TRBJ2-3; D ambiguous. Per the germline V gene, CDR1 is SGHTA and CDR2 is FQGNSA. This CDR3 has 14 residues. The V and J ends lost 0 bases and 0 bases respectively, with 4 bases between them. CDR3 DNA: TGTGCCAGCAGCTTAGCCTGGAGCACAGATACGCAGTATTTT. Protein sequence: CASSLAWSTDTQYF.

The chain carries TRBV27 and TRBJ1-1, with a possible D match to TRBD1 (6 bases). Trimming removed 5 bases from V and 4 bases from J, with 14 bases in between. The CDR3 consists of 14 residues. The germline V gene encodes CDR1 MNHEY and CDR2 SMNVEV (reference sequence). CDR3 sequence: CASSPSPGATEAFF. Here the CDR3 DNA reads TGTGCCAGCAGTCCTAGCCCAGGGGCCACTGAAGCTTTCTTT.

This clone was counted a single time. This chain joins TRBV5-4 and TRBJ2-3, with TRBD2 matching over 12 bases. The CDR3 contains 16 residues. Germline CDR1 reads SGHNT; CDR2 reads YYREEE (reference sequence). V lost 4 bases, J lost 3 bases, and 6 bases stayed unmatched. The CDR3 DNA is TGTGCCAGCAGCCAATCCCTAGCGGGAGGGACAGATACGCAGTATTTT. Its translation is CASSQSLAGGTDTQYF.

The V gene is TRBV6-5, the J gene TRBJ2-1, with D possibly called TRBD1 or TRBD2 (6 bases each). Germline assignment: CDR1 MNHEY and CDR2 SVGAGI. Trimming stripped 5 bases from V and 8 bases from J, with 13 bases between. The CDR3 totals 13 residues. In DNA form, the CDR3 reads TGTGCCAGCAGTGCCCGAGGGGGGTATGAGCAGTTCTTC. Amino acid sequence: CASSARGGYEQFF.